This T cell receptor beta chain was retrieved from a study of blood T cell repertoires in COVID-19. Clones were sequenced by immunoSEQ multiplex PCR, and TCRdb holds only the in-frame ones, with some missing. Of about 150,000 clones detected, 60% to 85% appear once; the ten largest clones hold around 1.5%. Germline values: CDR1 LGHDT, CDR2 YNNKEL (reference sequence). This CDR3 region has 16 residues. Losses at the gene ends were 4 bases for V and 3 bases for J; bases not matched to a gene: 8. Material: peripheral blood. The receptor was derived from a man older than 75 with acute or convalescent COVID-19. The gene calls are TRBV3-1 (or the pseudogene TRBV3-2) and TRBJ1-1; 10 nucleotides align to TRBD1. The DNA of the CDR3 is TGTGCCAGCAGCCCCTCCGGGACAGGGGCTTACACTGAAGCTTTCTTT. Its protein is CASSPSGTGAYTEAFF.